These T cell receptor beta chains were read from a single sample in a study of graft-versus-host responses after intestinal transplantation. Only in-frame clones appear in the TCRdb table, and some are missing; sequencing was by immunoSEQ multiplex PCR. The sample includes 90,000 to 120,000 clones, about nine tenths of them seen just once. No antigen is known for these receptors. The sequencing used unstimulated CD4+ T cells sorted from spleen or lymph node cells, collected before transplant. These receptors were taken from a human donor who was the organ donor for an intestinal transplant. The CDR3 runs from the conserved cysteine through the conserved F or W. D genes are given only for firm matches. Clone size is stated in some rows and not others, as once, few, many or a class when expanded.

V	size	J	length	D	DNA	CDR3
TRBV6-1	NA	TRBJ2-1	16	NA	TGTGCCAGCAGTGAAGGGGTCAGGGCTTCCTACAATGAGCAGTTCTTC	CASSEGVRASYNEQFF
TRBV30	NA	TRBJ2-6	22	TRBD1	TGTGCCTGGAGTGTAGTTGGGACTATAGGGACAGGGCCTTTTTCTGGGGCCAACGTCCTGACTTTC	CAWSVVGTIGTGPFSGANVLTF
TRBV7-2	NA	TRBJ2-5	16	TRBD2	TGTGCCAGCAGCTTTCTGGGGACTAGCGGGGGGGCCCAGCAGTACTTC	CASSFLGTSGGAQQYF
TRBV2	NA	TRBJ2-2	14	TRBD2	TGTGCCAGGCGACTAGCGCAGAACACCGGGGAGCTGTTTTTT	CARRLAQNTGELFF
TRBV30	NA	TRBJ1-5	13	NA	TGTGCCTGGAATCGGGAGAGCAATCAGCCCCAGCATTTT	CAWNRESNQPQHF
TRBV5-4	NA	TRBJ1-5	12	NA	TGTGCCAGCAGCTTGGCTTCTCAGCCCCAGCATTTT	CASSLASQPQHF
TRBV5-4	NA	TRBJ2-7	12	NA	TGTGCCAGCAGCTTTGGACAGTCCGAGCAGTACTTC	CASSFGQSEQYF
TRBV10-2	NA	TRBJ1-2	14	TRBD1	TGCGCCAGCAGTTGGGGACAGGCTAACTATGGCTACACCTTC	CASSWGQANYGYTF
TRBV11-2	NA	TRBJ1-1	15	NA	TGTGCCAGCAGCTTGGGAAGGGCGGCGAACACTGAAGCTTTCTTT	CASSLGRAANTEAFF
TRBV10-2	few	TRBJ1-5	13	NA	TGCGCCAGCACAGGGTATAGCAATCAGCCCCAGCATTTT	CASTGYSNQPQHF
TRBV7-9	NA	TRBJ2-4	14	TRBD2	TGTGCCAGCAGCCGGGGGGGCGACAAAAACATTCAGTACTTC	CASSRGGDKNIQYF
TRBV6-1	NA	TRBJ1-5	14	NA	TGTGCCAGCAGGACAGAATATAGCAATCAGCCCCAGCATTTT	CASRTEYSNQPQHF
TRBV7-2	NA	TRBJ1-6	14	TRBD1	TGTGCCAGCAGGGAACAGGGGAGTAATTCACCCCTCCACTTT	CASREQGSNSPLHF
TRBV4-2	NA	TRBJ2-3	17	NA	TGTGCCAGCAGCCAAGATCTAGTTTCCGGGAGAGGGGATACGCAGTATTTT	CASSQDLVSGRGDTQYF
TRBV18	NA	TRBJ1-1	15	NA	TGTGCCAGCTCACGCGGCTCCCCCCCGGGGCCTGAAGCTTTCTTT	CASSRGSPPGPEAFF
TRBV13	NA	TRBJ1-1	14	NA	TGTGCCAGCAGCTTAGCTGGGTCCCCCTGGGGAGCTTTCTTT	CASSLAGSPWGAFF
TRBV7-9	NA	TRBJ2-2	16	TRBD2	TGTGCCAGCAGCTTTAGCGGGGGGTCGAACACCGGGGAGCTGTTTTTT	CASSFSGGSNTGELFF
TRBV2	NA	TRBJ2-7	10	NA	TGTGCCAGCCGCAATGTAGAGCAGTACTTC	CASRNVEQYF
TRBV4-1	NA	TRBJ2-2	15	NA	TGCGCCAGCAGCCATCTCGGCCGGAACACCGGGGAGCTGTTTTTT	CASSHLGRNTGELFF
TRBV6-5	NA	TRBJ2-7	14	TRBD1	TGTGCCAGCAGGGACAGGGGGGCCTCCTACGAGCAGTACTTC	CASRDRGASYEQYF
TRBV6-6	once	TRBJ1-5	15	NA	TGTGCCAGCAGTTACGGCTTGGGTTTTAATCAGCCCCAGCATTTT	CASSYGLGFNQPQHF
TRBV2	NA	TRBJ1-5	14	NA	TGTGCCAGCAGTGTCGGGAATAGCAATCAGCCCCAGCATTTT	CASSVGNSNQPQHF
TRBV4-1	NA	TRBJ1-4	14	NA	TGCGCCAGCAGCCAAGAGGAGGGACGGGAAAAACTGTTTTTT	CASSQEEGREKLFF